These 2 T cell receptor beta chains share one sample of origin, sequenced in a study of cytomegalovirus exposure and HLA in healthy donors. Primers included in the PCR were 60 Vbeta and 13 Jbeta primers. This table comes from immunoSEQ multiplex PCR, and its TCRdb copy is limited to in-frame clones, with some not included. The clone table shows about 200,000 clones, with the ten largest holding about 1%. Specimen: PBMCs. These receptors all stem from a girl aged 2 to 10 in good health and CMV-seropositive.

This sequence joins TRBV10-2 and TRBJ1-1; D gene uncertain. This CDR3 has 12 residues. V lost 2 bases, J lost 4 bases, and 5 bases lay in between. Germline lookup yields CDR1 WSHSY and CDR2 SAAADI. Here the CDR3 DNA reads TGCGCCAGCAGTGAGGTTCTCACTGAAGCTTTCTTT. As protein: CASSEVLTEAFF.

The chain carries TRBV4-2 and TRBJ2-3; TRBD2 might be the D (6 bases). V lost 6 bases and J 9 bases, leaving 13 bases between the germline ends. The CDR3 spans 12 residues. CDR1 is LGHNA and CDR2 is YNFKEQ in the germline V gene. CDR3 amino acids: CASSPGGDTQYF. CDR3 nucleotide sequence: TGTGCCAGCAGTCCTGGAGGGGACACGCAGTATTTT.